The present entry profiles one TCR beta chain with its context. Repertoires were generated with immunoSEQ multiplex PCR, while TCRdb's copy carries only in-frame clones and drops some. The sample includes more than 85,000 clones, about 90% of them seen just once. The data stem from a study of siplizumab effects on memory and regulatory T cells. Germline CDR1 SGHTA, CDR2 FQGTGA. V trimming: 1 base; J trimming: 5 bases; junction bases outside the gene matches: 4. CDR3 length: 15 amino acids. This sequence originates from a human donor in good health. V gene TRBV7-3 combines with J gene TRBJ2-2; TRBD1 aligns across 7 bases. The sequenced material came from CD4+ T cells sorted from blood. The CDR3 DNA reads as TGTGCCAGCAGCTTAAGGACAGGAAGGACCGGGGAGCTGTTTTTT. This sequence encodes CASSLRTGRTGELFF.